This T cell receptor beta chain comes out of a study of immune evolution from preneoplasia to lung adenocarcinoma. Libraries were prepared by immunoSEQ multiplex PCR; TCRdb keeps only in-frame clonotypes and omits some of them. The sample comprises several thousand clones, roughly 77% of which are singletons, and around 3.1% rests with the top ten. After pathologic assessment, macro-dissection selected premalignant or tumor cells for extraction. The V and J ends lost 3 bases and 7 bases respectively, with 10 bases between them. Germline assignment: CDR1 SGHTA and CDR2 FQGNSA. The CDR3 is made up of 14 amino acids.

The receptor was derived from a person aged 65 to 79 with lung adenocarcinoma. This chain connects TRBV7-2 to TRBJ1-6; D may be TRBD1 (5 bases). The sample was FFPE lung adenocarcinoma in situ tissue. The CDR3 region is CASSLTRGNSPLHF. The DNA of the CDR3 is TGTGCCAGCAGCTTGACCCGGGGGAATTCACCCCTCCACTTT.